A selection of T cell receptor beta chains follows, all from one sample in a study of blood T cells in healthy people across ages. One entry per CDR3 protein, called by TCRdb with MiXCR from the 5' RACE reads. The sample holds hundreds of thousands of distinct CDR3 sequences, about 53% seen once. Input material: blood. The receptors here all came from a man in his 60s in good health. Both conserved end residues are part of each CDR3. The D gene is left open where the match is weak. A row's size may be missing; if present it is once, few, many or a size class.

d_call	clone_size	v_call	j_call	cdr3_nt	cdr3_aa
TRBD1	NA	TRBV5-1	TRBJ2-1	TGCGCCAGCAGCCGTACCGGGACAGGTGTGAATGAGCAGTTCTTC	CASSRTGTGVNEQFF
NA	few	TRBV15	TRBJ2-1	TGTGCCACCAGCAGAGCAAGGGGTAGGGATGAGCAGTTCTTC	CATSRARGRDEQFF
NA	NA	TRBV29-1	TRBJ1-2	TGCAGCGTCGACGAAGCTAACTATGGCTACACCTTC	CSVDEANYGYTF
NA	NA	TRBV20-1	TRBJ2-1	TGCAGTGTTACAGAAGGACGGGACAATGAGCAGTTCTTC	CSVTEGRDNEQFF
NA	few	TRBV2	TRBJ2-1	TGTGCCAGCAGTGATTTTTTGGGCGCTCGTAATGAGCAGTTCTTC	CASSDFLGARNEQFF
TRBD2	NA	TRBV20-1	TRBJ2-5	TGCAGTGCTATTAGCGGGGGGGCGTTTGAGACCCAGTACTTC	CSAISGGAFETQYF
NA	many	TRBV7-2	TRBJ2-7	TGTGCCAGCAGCTTCTACGCTGGTTGGACCTACGAGCAGTACTTC	CASSFYAGWTYEQYF
TRBD2	NA	TRBV20-1	TRBJ2-1	TGCAGTGCTCCTACGCTAGCGGGCCTCAATGAGCAGTTCTTC	CSAPTLAGLNEQFF
TRBD2	NA	TRBV24-1	TRBJ2-3	TGTGCCACCAGTGACCGGCGGGGGAGCACAGATACGCAATATTTT	CATSDRRGSTDTQYF
TRBD1	NA	TRBV7-9	TRBJ1-1	TGTGCCAGCAGCTTAGGAGACAGGGGATCGAACACTGAAGCTTTCTTT	CASSLGDRGSNTEAFF
NA	few	TRBV2	TRBJ1-5	TGTGCCAGCAGTCCCTTGGACTCCAATCAGCCCCAGCATTTT	CASSPLDSNQPQHF
TRBD1	NA	TRBV20-1	TRBJ1-1	TGCAGTGCTAGAAACCTGGGACAGATGAACACTGAAGCTTTCTTT	CSARNLGQMNTEAFF
TRBD1	NA	TRBV6-1	TRBJ2-7	TGTGCCGGCCTAGACAGGGTTGGCAACGAGCAGTACTTC	CAGLDRVGNEQYF
NA	NA	TRBV12-3/TRBV12-4	TRBJ2-6	TGTGCCAGCAGTTTAGCGCGAGGTTCTGGGGCCAACGTCCTGACTTTC	CASSLARGSGANVLTF
NA	few	TRBV29-1	TRBJ2-1	TGCAGCGTTGAAAGTGGTTACCAGCAGTTCTTC	CSVESGYQQFF
NA	NA	TRBV19	TRBJ2-7	TGTGCCAGTAGTTCAACACAGGGCTCAGGGGCCTACGAGCAGTACTTC	CASSSTQGSGAYEQYF
TRBD1	few	TRBV18	TRBJ1-2	TGTGCCAGCTCACCGGGGGACAGGGGGCTGTCTGGCTACACCTTC	CASSPGDRGLSGYTF
TRBD1	NA	TRBV12-3/TRBV12-4	TRBJ2-5	TGTGCCAGCAAATTGACAGGGGACGAAAAGACCCAGTACTTC	CASKLTGDEKTQYF
TRBD1	few	TRBV20-1	TRBJ1-4	TGCAGTGCTAGGGGGGGACAGGCGAATGAAAAACTGTTTTTT	CSARGGQANEKLFF
NA	NA	TRBV18	TRBJ1-5	TGTGCCAGCTCACCACGGCAGGGGATCAATCAGCCCCAGCATTTT	CASSPRQGINQPQHF
NA	many	TRBV20-1	TRBJ2-7	TGCAGTGCTACCACTCCGGGACGGAGCTACGAGCAGTACTTC	CSATTPGRSYEQYF
NA	few	TRBV5-1	TRBJ2-3	TGCGCCAGCAGGTTATACACAGGGATCAGCACAGATACGCAGTATTTT	CASRLYTGISTDTQYF
TRBD1	once	TRBV24-1	TRBJ2-3	TGTGCCACCAGTGATCACATCAAGATAGGGGGCGTAGGAGATACGCAGTATTTT	CATSDHIKIGGVGDTQYF
NA	NA	TRBV5-1	TRBJ2-4	TGCGCCAGCAGCTTGGCCGATAGAGACGGGAACATTCAGTACTTC	CASSLADRDGNIQYF
TRBD1	NA	TRBV27	TRBJ1-2	TGTGCCAGCAGCCTACAGGGGGCGACCCCCTATGGCTACACCTTC	CASSLQGATPYGYTF
TRBD2	NA	TRBV6-5	TRBJ2-1	TGTGCCAGCAGACGGACTAGCGGAACCTACAATGAGCAGTTCTTC	CASRRTSGTYNEQFF
NA	NA	TRBV6-6	TRBJ2-7	TGTGCCAGCAGTTACGTCGGGGGCGAGCAGTACTTC	CASSYVGGEQYF
NA	few	TRBV6-2/TRBV6-3	TRBJ2-1	TGTGCCAGCAGTTACGGGACTCTCTACAATGAGCAGTTCTTC	CASSYGTLYNEQFF
TRBD1	NA	TRBV12-3/TRBV12-4	TRBJ2-6	TGTGCCAGCAGGGGGACAGGGCACTCTGGGGCCAACGTCCTGACTTTC	CASRGTGHSGANVLTF
TRBD2	NA	TRBV5-1	TRBJ2-1	TGCGCCAGCAGCTCCAGTAGCGGGGGGACCTACAATGAGCAGTTCTTC	CASSSSSGGTYNEQFF
TRBD2	NA	TRBV7-6	TRBJ2-5	TGTGCCAGCAGCTCCGGGGCTAGCGGGCGCCAAGAGACCCAGTACTTC	CASSSGASGRQETQYF
NA	NA	TRBV12-3/TRBV12-4	TRBJ2-1	TGTGCCAGCAGTTTGGCGCAGATAGACAATGAGCAGTTCTTC	CASSLAQIDNEQFF
NA	once	TRBV5-1	TRBJ2-7	TGCGCCAGCAGCTTGTTGTCAGGGCCAACCTACGAGCAGTACTTC	CASSLLSGPTYEQYF
TRBD1	NA	TRBV20-1	TRBJ1-1	TGCAGTGCTAGGGAGTACGACTCGCCGGGACAGGGGTATCAAGCTTTCTTT	CSAREYDSPGQGYQAFF
TRBD2	NA	TRBV20-1	TRBJ2-1	TGCAGTGCTAGTGGCGGACTAGCGGAAACCTACAATGAGCAGTTCTTC	CSASGGLAETYNEQFF
TRBD1	NA	TRBV10-3	TRBJ2-5	TGTGCCATCAGCCCCCGGGACAGGGGCCCAGAGACCCAGTACTTC	CAISPRDRGPETQYF
NA	NA	TRBV9	TRBJ2-1	TGTGCCAGCAGCGTAGAGGCATCGACCTACAATGAGCAGTTCTTC	CASSVEASTYNEQFF
NA	NA	TRBV7-9	TRBJ1-4	TGTGCCAGCAGCATTGGCAGCAATGAAAAACTGTTTTTT	CASSIGSNEKLFF
NA	NA	TRBV3-1	TRBJ2-1	TGTGCCAGCAGCCTCCTCCCCGGCTACAATGAGCAGTTCTTC	CASSLLPGYNEQFF
NA	NA	TRBV5-4	TRBJ1-6	TGTGCCAGCAGCTTCTTAAACGATAAGTCACCCCTCCACTTT	CASSFLNDKSPLHF
NA	few	TRBV9	TRBJ2-1	TGTGCCAGCAGTAGGGCGGGGAGGAGCTCCTACAATGAGCAGTTCTTC	CASSRAGRSSYNEQFF
NA	few	TRBV12-3/TRBV12-4	TRBJ2-7	TGTGCCAGCAGCGAGACGGGGGCTCCCACCTACGAGCAGTACTTC	CASSETGAPTYEQYF
NA	many	TRBV29-1	TRBJ2-5	TGCAGCGTTTTGGGGGGCCCGTACCAAGAGACCCAGTACTTC	CSVLGGPYQETQYF
NA	few	TRBV5-6	TRBJ1-6	TGTGCCAGCAGCCGAGACGGCGGGATCACTTATAATTCACCCCTCCACTTT	CASSRDGGITYNSPLHF
NA	NA	TRBV20-1	TRBJ2-7	TGCAGTGTCCCGAGTGGCTACGAGCAGTACTTC	CSVPSGYEQYF
TRBD1	few	TRBV5-5	TRBJ2-5	TGTGCCAGCAGCTCTGGACAGGGGGCAGGAGAGACCCAGTACTTC	CASSSGQGAGETQYF
NA	NA	TRBV5-5	TRBJ1-4	TGTGCCAGCAGCTTGTTCGGTTCAGTTGAAAAACTGTTTTTT	CASSLFGSVEKLFF
TRBD1	few	TRBV5-1	TRBJ2-7	TGCGCCAGCAGCAGGACGGACAGGGTTCTCGAGCAGTACTTC	CASSRTDRVLEQYF
TRBD1	few	TRBV29-1	TRBJ1-2	TGCAGCGTTGAGCGGGACAGGGGGAATTCGGGGTATGGCTACACCTTC	CSVERDRGNSGYGYTF
NA	NA	TRBV11-2	TRBJ2-1	TGTGCCAGCAGCTTAGATTGGGGTAATGAGCAGTTCTTC	CASSLDWGNEQFF
TRBD2	few	TRBV20-1	TRBJ2-1	TGCAGTGCTGGAGGGACTAGCGGGAGCAATGAGCAGTTCTTC	CSAGGTSGSNEQFF
TRBD2	NA	TRBV28	TRBJ2-1	TGTGCCAGCAGCCTTACCACTAGCGGAAACTACAATGAGCAGTTCTTC	CASSLTTSGNYNEQFF
NA	NA	TRBV28	TRBJ1-6	TGTGCCAGCAGGGTACACCGCTCCTATAATTCACCCCTCCACTTT	CASRVHRSYNSPLHF